The 32 T cell receptor beta chains below were found in one sample sequenced in a study of T cells after yellow fever vaccination. In TCRdb, the 5' RACE reads were re-called with MiXCR into one record per CDR3 protein. The profile shows some 54,000 distinct CDR3 sequences, approximately 6.6% of them singletons. The input for sequencing was CD8+ T cells not binding an NS4B(214-222) dextramer, sorted from PBMCs, taken about 49 days after the first yellow fever vaccination. The source is a young man who received the YFV17D yellow fever vaccine.

This clonotype was seen repeatedly, ten times or more. The chain recombines TRBV6-4 with TRBJ2-7; TRBD1 aligns across 8 bases. Trimming removed 5 bases from V and 0 bases from J; junction bases left unmatched: 18. From germline, CDR1 is MRHNA and CDR2 SNTAGT. The CDR3 runs to 19 residues. The CDR3 sequence is CASSPTEHERTGSSYEQYF. Here the CDR3 DNA reads TGTGCCAGCAGTCCAACTGAACATGAAAGGACAGGGAGCTCCTACGAGCAGTACTTC.

This clonotype was counted at least ten times. CDR3 residues: CASSPELARETQYF. CDR3 in DNA: TGTGCCAGCAGCCCAGAACTAGCGAGGGAGACCCAGTACTTC. The J gene is TRBJ2-5, the V gene TRBV7-9, with 7 positions matching TRBD2. Germline CDR1 and CDR2: SEHNR and FQNEAQ (reference sequence). There are 14 residues in the CDR3. With V trimmed by 5 bases and J by 5 bases, 8 bases remained unmatched.

This clonotype was detected ten times or more. The chain links TRBV10-3 to TRBJ1-5, with TRBD1 matching over 8 bases. V lost 3 bases to trimming and J lost 3 bases; unmatched junction nucleotides: 7. The germline V gene has CDR1 ENHRY and CDR2 SYGVKD. The CDR3 runs 16 residues. The CDR3 is CAISDRDRGFNQPQHF. The CDR3 DNA reads TGTGCCATCAGTGACCGAGACAGGGGTTTCAATCAGCCCCAGCATTTT.

This clonotype was seen a few times. The gene calls are TRBV12-3 or TRBV12-4 and TRBJ2-7; D unclear. Trimming cost V 5 bases and J 3 bases, with 8 bases left between them. This CDR3 spans 12 amino acids. The chain's CDR3 is CASSLTYYEQYF. The CDR3 coding sequence is TGTGCCAGCAGTCTGACTTACTACGAGCAGTACTTC.

To note about this clonotype: Its ends do not fully match the called genes, so a read error is possible. This CDR3 reads CAISKTTAKGHYNEQFF. The CDR3 DNA sequence: TGTGCCATCAGCAAGACTACCGCGAAGGGTCATTATAATGAGCAGTTCTTC. The J gene is TRBJ2-1, the V gene TRBV9, with D possibly TRBD2 on 5 matching bases. The germline gives CDR1 SGDLS, CDR2 YYNGEE. The CDR3 runs 17 residues.

The chain recombines TRBV7-9 with TRBJ1-5; D is undetermined. The V end was cut by 5 bases, the J end by 1 base, with 6 bases between. Looked up from germline, CDR1 is SEHNR and CDR2 is FQNEAQ (reference sequence). This CDR3 is 13 amino acids long. Here the CDR3 DNA reads TGTGCCAGCAGCCATGGGAGCAATCAGCCCCAGCATTTT. Translation: CASSHGSNQPQHF. Based on the CDR3 plus reference TRBV7-9 and TRBJ1-5, the full variable domain is DTGVSQNPRHKITKRGQNVTFRCDPISEHNRLYWYRQTLGQGPEFLTYFQNEAQLEKSRLLSDRFSAERPKGSFSTLEIQRTEQGDSAMYLCASSHGSNQPQHFGDGTRLSIL.

J is TRBJ2-1 and V is TRBV7-2; 10 nucleotides align to TRBD2. V shed 5 bases, J shed 6 bases, and the junction held 7 bases outside the gene matches. This CDR3 spans 15 amino acids. Germline CDR1 SGHTA, CDR2 FQGNSA. CDR3 coding DNA: TGTGCCAGCAGCCCCGGAGCGGGGGGGCCCAATGAGCAGTTCTTC. It encodes CASSPGAGGPNEQFF.

The chain uses TRBV10-2 and TRBJ1-3, with D maybe TRBD1 (5 bases). Looked up from germline, CDR1 is WSHSY and CDR2 is SAAADI. Trimming removed 7 bases at V and 2 bases at J, with 12 bases between. The CDR3 runs to 14 residues. This chain's CDR3 is CASKRTYTGNTIYF. In DNA, the CDR3 is TGCGCCAGCAAGAGGACATATACTGGAAACACCATATATTTT.

As regards this clonotype: One base away lies a much larger clone, so this may be a sequencing read error. This chain joins TRBV20-1 and TRBJ2-7, with 9 bases matching TRBD2. Germline V gene lookup returns CDR1 DFQATT and CDR2 SNEGSKA (reference sequence). The CDR3 is made up of 16 amino acids. Here the CDR3 reads CTARDLSGGTSYEQYF. In nucleotides, the CDR3 is TGCACTGCTAGAGACCTTAGCGGGGGTACCTCCTACGAGCAGTACTTC.

This clonotype was counted ten times or more. This chain uses TRBV2 with TRBJ1-5; the D gene is possibly TRBD1 (5 bases). CDR3 length: 15 residues. With 4 bases removed from V and 2 bases from J, the gap between germline ends came to 12 bases. CDR1 is SNHLY and CDR2 is FYNNEI in the germline V gene. CDR3 coding DNA: TGTGCCAGCAGTGGGAGGGGCATGGGCAATCAGCCCCAGCATTTT. It is translated as CASSGRGMGNQPQHF.

This clonotype was detected ten times or more. The chain couples TRBV15 to TRBJ1-4; 7 nucleotides line up with TRBD1. CDR1 and CDR2 (germline): LNHNV, YYDKDF (reference sequence). With 7 bases clipped from V and 3 bases from J, the junction kept 14 bases outside the gene matches. This CDR3 is built from 17 residues. DNA of the CDR3: TGTGCCACCAAAGATAACAGGGGTCTCGAAGCTAATGAAAAACTGTTTTTT. Encoded protein: CATKDNRGLEANEKLFF. Variable domain in full (rest from reference TRBV15 and TRBJ1-4): DAMVIQNPRYQVTQFGKPVTLSCSQTLNHNVMYWYQQKSSQAPKLLFHYYDKDFNNEADTPDNFQSRRPNTSFCFLDIRSPGLGDTAMYLCATKDNRGLEANEKLFFGSGTQLSVL.

The chain recombines TRBV10-3 with TRBJ2-7; D might be TRBD1 or TRBD2, each matching 7 bases. Germline V gene lookup returns CDR1 ENHRY and CDR2 SYGVKD. Trimming removed 10 bases at V and 2 bases at J, with 12 bases between. The CDR3 contains 12 residues. CDR3 sequence (DNA): TGTGCCACCGGGGGGACAGCCTACGAGCAGTACTTC. This sequence encodes CATGGTAYEQYF.

In its sample, this clonotype was seen a few times. This sequence joins TRBV11-2 and TRBJ2-7; D is possibly TRBD1 (6 bases). Trimming shortened V by 1 base and J by 3 bases, and 19 bases separated the two germline ends. Germline V gene sequence: CDR1 SGHAT, CDR2 FQNNGV. This CDR3 contains 17 residues. The CDR3 DNA is TGTGCCAGCAGCTTAGGGCCAGGGGAAGTCTTAAGCTACGAGCAGTACTTC. It translates to CASSLGPGEVLSYEQYF.

As regards this clonotype: An end of the junction differs from the germline gene, which may be a read error. The V call is TRBV7-7, the J call TRBJ2-1, with D maybe TRBD2 (6 bases). The CDR3 contains 16 residues. Per germline, CDR1 SSHAT and CDR2 FNYEAQ (reference sequence). This CDR3 reads CASSPRAGSSYNEQFF. The CDR3 DNA reads TGTGCTAGCAGCCCGCGGGCGGGGAGCTCCTACAATGAGCAGTTCTTC.

This chain joins TRBV12-3 or TRBV12-4 and TRBJ2-3; D is unresolved. CDR3 length: 11 amino acids. Trimming took 2 bases from V and 6 from J, leaving 3 bases between them. CDR3 bases: TGTGCCAGCAGTTTATCTGATACGCAGTATTTT. It translates to CASSLSDTQYF.

A few counts support this clonotype. CDR3: CASSPDREYYEQYF. The CDR3 nucleotides read TGCGCCAGCAGCCCGGACAGGGAGTACTACGAGCAGTACTTC. This chain links TRBV4-3 with TRBJ2-7; 8 bases fit TRBD1. This CDR3 is 14 amino acids long. Germline V gives CDR1 LGHNA, CDR2 YSLEER. V shed 4 bases and J 3 bases; nucleotides not matched to a gene: 5.

This clonotype was observed at least ten times. The chain has TRBV4-2 and TRBJ2-3; D possibly corresponds to TRBD2 (6 bases). CDR3 length: 16 amino acids. The V and J ends lost 0 bases and 1 base respectively, with 11 bases between them. Per the germline V gene, CDR1 is LGHNA and CDR2 is YNFKEQ. The CDR3 region has the DNA TGTGCCAGCAGCCAAGATGTGCAGCGGGGCACAGATACGCAGTATTTT. Its protein is CASSQDVQRGTDTQYF.

This clonotype came up a few times. The chain links TRBV27 to TRBJ2-1; 7 nucleotides line up with TRBD2. The junction had 11 bases not matched to a gene; V was cut back by 6 bases and J by 6 bases. CDR1 is MNHEY, CDR2 SMNVEV, per germline (reference sequence). This CDR3 spans 15 amino acids. This CDR3 is CASSRGGEGVNEQFF. CDR3 DNA: TGTGCCAGCAGCCGTGGGGGGGAAGGGGTCAATGAGCAGTTCTTC.

The chain recombines TRBV19 with TRBJ2-3; 8 bases are shared with TRBD1. Germline loops: CDR1 LNHDA, CDR2 SQIVND (reference sequence). This CDR3 spans 15 amino acids. Losses at the gene ends were 5 bases for V and 5 bases for J; bases not matched to a gene: 9. The CDR3 DNA reads as TGTGCCAGTAGTGCCACAGGGGGAGGTGGAGATACGCAGTATTTT. This sequence encodes CASSATGGGGDTQYF.

V gene TRBV5-1 combines with J gene TRBJ2-7; tentatively, D is TRBD2 (6 bases). The CDR3 is 15 residues long. CDR1 is SGHRS and CDR2 is YFSETQ in the germline V gene. The V and J ends lost 1 base and 2 bases respectively, with 13 bases between them. This chain's CDR3 is CASSLSGGVAYEQYF. The CDR3 nucleotides are TGCGCCAGCAGCTTGTCCGGGGGAGTCGCCTACGAGCAGTACTTC.

This clonotype was detected many times. The V call is TRBV5-1, the J call TRBJ2-1; 7 nucleotides line up with TRBD1. Germline V lookup: CDR1 SGHRS, CDR2 YFSETQ. J gave up 7 bases and V 0 bases, and 10 bases lay outside the gene matches. The CDR3 spans 16 residues. CDR3 coding DNA: TGCGCCAGCAGCTTGGCCGAGGGACAGTTAGGGAATGAGCAGTTCTTC. This codes for CASSLAEGQLGNEQFF.

This clonotype was counted many times. V is TRBV4-1 and J is TRBJ1-6; TRBD1 matches at 9 bases. CDR1 and CDR2 from the germline V gene are MGHRA and YSYEKL. The V segment lost 4 bases and the J segment 6 bases; nucleotides outside the gene matches: 13. This CDR3 region has 18 residues. CDR3 in amino acids: CASSPGRTSDRGNSPLHF. Written as DNA, the CDR3 is TGCGCCAGCAGCCCTGGAAGAACTTCGGACAGGGGTAATTCACCCCTCCACTTT.

V usage is TRBV12-3 or TRBV12-4 and J usage is TRBJ1-2, with 8 bases lining up with TRBD1. There are 15 residues in the CDR3. J was trimmed by 3 bases and V by 5 bases; bases with no gene match: 8. CDR3 DNA sequence: TGTGCCAGCAGTCTCGGGACAGGAGAATACTATGGCTACACCTTC. Amino acids: CASSLGTGEYYGYTF.

In the case of this clonotype: A much larger clonotype is one base distant, so this may be a read error. V and J are TRBV3-1 and TRBJ2-3, with 7 bases lining up with TRBD1. Per germline, CDR1 LGHDT and CDR2 YNNKEL (reference sequence). The CDR3 extends over 15 amino acids. Written as DNA, the CDR3 is TGTGCCTGCAGCTCGGGACAGATAAAACCAGATACGCAGTATTTT. This sequence encodes CACSSGQIKPDTQYF.

At least ten counts were recorded for this clonotype. The chain carries TRBV6-2 or TRBV6-3 and TRBJ2-1; 7 bases fit TRBD2. CDR1 is MNHEY and CDR2 is SVGEGT in the germline V gene. This CDR3 has 12 amino acids. V lost 6 bases and J lost 6; bases outside the gene matches: 2. CDR3 DNA sequence: TGTGCCAGCAGCAGGACTAGCAATGAGCAGTTCTTC. Translated, it gives CASSRTSNEQFF.

This clonotype was counted only a few times. The V and J genes are TRBV9 and TRBJ2-3; either TRBD1 or TRBD2 may fit D (5 bases each). With 3 bases removed from V and 0 bases from J, the gap between germline ends came to 11 bases. Germline V CDR1 and CDR2: SGDLS, YYNGEE. CDR3 size: 15 residues. CDR3 nucleotides: TGTGCCAGCAGCGGGGGGTGGCCTAGCACAGATACGCAGTATTTT. Translating gives CASSGGWPSTDTQYF.

The CDR3 spells CASSGSGTGSRYEQFF. For the CDR3, the DNA is TGTGCCAGCAGCGGTTCCGGGACAGGGTCGAGGTATGAGCAGTTCTTC. The gene calls are TRBV7-9 and TRBJ2-1, with 9 bases fitting TRBD1. J gave up 8 bases and V 5 bases, and 13 bases lay outside the gene matches. There are 16 residues in the CDR3. Germline V gene lookup returns CDR1 SEHNR and CDR2 FQNEAQ (reference sequence).

This clonotype was recorded a few times. This chain joins TRBV27 and TRBJ1-2, with D perhaps TRBD1 (5 bases). Trimming pared 2 bases from V and 2 bases from J, leaving 9 bases between. CDR3 size: 14 residues. Germline loops: CDR1 MNHEY, CDR2 SMNVEV (reference sequence). The CDR3 bases are TGTGCCAGCAGTTTAATAGGGACCAACTATGGCTACACCTTC. Translating it yields CASSLIGTNYGYTF.

This clonotype has a handful of counts. This chain uses TRBV5-4 with TRBJ2-7; 8 nucleotides align to TRBD1. The CDR3 is 14 amino acids. V was pared by 3 bases and J by 5 bases, with 7 bases of the junction left unmatched. CDR1 is SGHNT and CDR2 is YYREEE in the germline V gene (reference sequence). The CDR3 DNA follows: TGTGCCAGCAGCTATACAGGGGGTGGGAACGAGCAGTACTTC. This codes for CASSYTGGGNEQYF. Full variable domain (rest looked up from reference TRBV5-4 and TRBJ2-7): ETGVTQSPTHLIKTRGQQVTLRCSSQSGHNTVSWYQQALGQGPQFIFQYYREEENGRGNFPPRFSGLQFPNYSSELNVNALELDDSALYLCASSYTGGGNEQYFGPGTRLTVT.

This clonotype was picked up a small number of times. This sequence joins TRBV4-1 and TRBJ2-1; either TRBD1 or TRBD2 may fit D (5 bases each). The V end lost 1 base, the J end lost 5 bases, and 21 bases lay between the germline ends. Germline V gives CDR1 MGHRA, CDR2 YSYEKL. The CDR3 runs to 18 residues. The CDR3 DNA follows: TGCGCCAGCAGCCAAGGCCCCCCCTATGGGACGGGAAACAATGAGCAGTTCTTC. It is translated as CASSQGPPYGTGNNEQFF.

This clonotype was seen more than once but under ten times. The gene calls are TRBV7-9 and TRBJ2-7, with a weak D call TRBD1 (6 bases). Trimming pared 6 bases from V and 3 bases from J, leaving 12 bases between. The germline gives CDR1 SEHNR, CDR2 FQNEAQ (reference sequence). This CDR3 contains 13 residues. The CDR3 region is CASSLGDNYEQYV. The DNA for the CDR3 is TGTGCCAGCAGTCTAGGGGACAACTACGAGCAGTACGTC.

The chain links TRBV29-1 to TRBJ2-1; D perhaps matches TRBD1 (5 bases). The CDR3 is 13 amino acids. The germline gives CDR1 SQVTM, CDR2 ANQGSEA. Trimming removed 7 bases at V and 5 bases at J, with 15 bases between. In DNA, the CDR3 is TGCAGCGCGTTTACAGGTATCCACAATGAGCAGTTCTTC. It encodes CSAFTGIHNEQFF.